Listed below are T cell receptor beta chains from one sample, sequenced in a study of chemoradiotherapy in HPV16-positive cancers. Libraries were prepared by immunoSEQ multiplex PCR; TCRdb keeps only in-frame clonotypes and omits some of them. The sample shows 20,000 to 30,000 clones, approximately 92% of them seen only once. The sequencing here drew on blood, taken from a patient who underwent chemoradiotherapy. These receptors were obtained from a human donor with HPV-associated anogenital cancer. Each CDR3 is given with its conserved first and last residue. A D gene is named only where the DNA matches it firmly. Size tells how often a clone was seen (once, few, many) or the class of an expanded clone, and some rows leave it out.

j_call | clone_size | d_call | v_call | cdr3_nt | cdr3_aa
TRBJ1-2 | - | TRBD1 | TRBV28 | TGTGCCAGCAGTTCAACCCCGACAGGGGAGGACTATGGCTACACCTTC | CASSSTPTGEDYGYTF
TRBJ2-4 | - | - | TRBV6-5 | TGTGCCAGCAGTTATCTCAGGGACCTAGCCAAAAACATTCAGTACTTC | CASSYLRDLAKNIQYF
TRBJ2-7 | - | - | TRBV28 | TGTGCCAGCAGAGACAGCCCGTTGGACGAGCAGTACTTC | CASRDSPLDEQYF
TRBJ1-1 | - | - | TRBV7-2 | TGTGCCAGCATCTCCGGGAGATCTAACACTGAAGCTTTCTTT | CASISGRSNTEAFF
TRBJ2-1 | few | - | TRBV6-5 | TGTGCCAGCAGTCCTTTGACAGGAGACTACAATGAGCAGTTCTTC | CASSPLTGDYNEQFF
TRBJ2-5 | - | TRBD1 | TRBV10-3 | TGTGCCATCAGTGCAGCTGTGGGACAGGGCGAAGAGACCCAGTACTTC | CAISAAVGQGEETQYF
TRBJ2-2 | - | - | TRBV10-3 | TGTGCCATCAGGGGGGGGACAAGTAACACCGGGGAGCTGTTTTTT | CAIRGGTSNTGELFF
TRBJ1-4 | - | TRBD1 | TRBV11-2 | TGTGCCAGCAGCCCTAGAACAGGGGAAGAAAAACTGTTTTTT | CASSPRTGEEKLFF
TRBJ2-1 | - | TRBD2 | TRBV5-4 | TGTGCCAGCAGCTTAGGTCTAGCGGTCGATGAGCAGTTCTTC | CASSLGLAVDEQFF
TRBJ2-7 | - | - | TRBV11-1 | TGTGCCAGCAGCTTAGTCGGCAGGACACCCCTCGAGCAGTACTTC | CASSLVGRTPLEQYF